The 14 T cell receptor beta chains below were found in one sample sequenced in a study of post-analysis software for immune sequencing data. Prepared TCR beta cDNA libraries contained unique molecular identifiers. TCRdb reprocessed the PCR reads via MiXCR and lists one record per CDR3 protein. The table includes some 500,000 distinct CDR3 sequences, roughly 46% detected once. For these TCRs, the target antigens are not known. Regarding the study as a whole: Elevated frequency relative to controls characterized four to six TRBV segments in patients, TRBV5-6, TRBV5-1 and TRBV20-1 among them.

Sequencing input: blood. Receptor source: a girl aged 5 to 17 with multiple sclerosis.

This clonotype was detected only a few times. V is TRBV29-1 and J is TRBJ2-1, with TRBD2 matching 9 bases. The V gene's germline CDR1 is SQVTM and CDR2 ANQGSEA. The CDR3 extends over 17 amino acids. The V gene end was trimmed by 4 bases and the J gene end by 9 bases; junction bases not matched to a gene: 19. CDR3 sequence (DNA): TGCAGCGTTGTAACACCTAGCGGGGAAAGTGTTATGGGTGAGCAGTTCTTC. Amino acid sequence: CSVVTPSGESVMGEQFF.

In this sample, this clonotype turned up once. The rearrangement links TRBV10-1 to TRBJ2-5; D not certain. The CDR3 totals 12 residues. Trimming cost V 2 bases and J 3 bases, with 4 bases left between them. Germline CDR1 and CDR2: WNHNN and SYGVQD (reference sequence). The chain's CDR3 is CASSEGEETQYF. The CDR3 DNA is TGCGCCAGCAGTGAGGGGGAAGAGACCCAGTACTTC.

This chain links TRBV28 with TRBJ2-4, with 11 bases fitting TRBD1. The CDR3 has 14 amino acids. Germline CDR1 is MDHEN and CDR2 is SYDVKM. The J segment lost 9 bases and the V segment lost 5 bases, leaving 6 bases of the junction unmatched. The DNA of the CDR3 is TGTGCCAGCAGTCCGGACAGGGGGCATAGCATTCAGTACTTC. Protein: CASSPDRGHSIQYF.

The chain recombines TRBV6-2 or TRBV6-3 with TRBJ2-7; no clear D. The V end was cut by 6 bases, the J end by 2 bases, with 8 bases between. This CDR3 is built from 12 residues. The germline V gene has CDR1 MNHEY and CDR2 SVGEGT. The CDR3 bases are TGTGCCAGCAGCGGCGTTACCTACGAGCAGTACTTC. Its translation is CASSGVTYEQYF.

In this sample, this clonotype turned up a few times. This chain links TRBV20-1 with TRBJ1-1; the D is unclear. V lost 0 bases, J lost 8 bases, and 13 bases lay in between. The germline gives CDR1 DFQATT, CDR2 SNEGSKA (reference sequence). The CDR3 covers 13 residues. The CDR3 DNA reads TGCAGTGCTAGAGAGATACTAAGTGGGGAAGCTTTCTTT. Translation: CSAREILSGEAFF.

V and J are TRBV20-1 and TRBJ2-1; 8 bases map to TRBD2. Germline CDR1 DFQATT, CDR2 SNEGSKA (reference sequence). V was pared by 1 base and J by 4 bases, with 9 bases of the junction left unmatched. This CDR3 has 16 amino acids. DNA for the CDR3: TGCAGTGCTAGAGCAAAGATTAGCGGGGCATACAATGAGCAGTTCTTC. This translates into CSARAKISGAYNEQFF.

The chain uses TRBV27 and TRBJ1-5; weak D call: TRBD1 (6 bases). Germline CDR1 reads MNHEY; CDR2 reads SMNVEV (reference sequence). This CDR3 comprises 15 residues. V was shortened by 0 bases and J by 2 bases, with 8 bases between the two germline ends. The CDR3 DNA follows: TGTGCCAGCAGTTTATCATGGACAGGCAATCAGCCCCAGCATTTT. Its protein is CASSLSWTGNQPQHF.

The rearrangement links TRBV5-1 to TRBJ2-7, with no clear D. The germline V gene has CDR1 SGHRS and CDR2 YFSETQ. V lost 4 bases to trimming and J lost 1 base, with 12 bases between them. This CDR3 region has 14 residues. In nucleotides, the CDR3 is TGCGCCAGCAGCCTACTGACGGGTTCCTACGAGCAGTACTTC. This gives the protein CASSLLTGSYEQYF.

The chain recombines TRBV5-1 with TRBJ1-5; 8 bases fit TRBD1. Germline assignment: CDR1 SGHRS and CDR2 YFSETQ. Germline trimming cut 4 bases from V and 4 bases from J; bases unmatched to any gene: 7. CDR3 length equals 15 residues. As DNA, the CDR3 is TGCGCCAGCAGCCCCGGACAGGGTAAGAATCAGCCCCAGCATTTT. Its translation is CASSPGQGKNQPQHF.

The chain employs TRBV29-1 and TRBJ2-7; D is perhaps TRBD1 (6 bases). The J call may be mistaken, given a closer DNA end match to TRBJ2-5. The CDR3 totals 13 residues. The V gene's germline CDR1 is SQVTM and CDR2 ANQGSEA. The DNA of the CDR3 is TGCAGCCCCGGCAGGGGCGGATCCGGGACCCAGTACTTC. This encodes CSPGRGGSGTQYF.

In its sample, this clonotype was seen a few times. CDR3 region: CASSLRLGPYEQYF. The CDR3 DNA reads TGCGCCAGCAGCCTCCGACTGGGGCCCTACGAGCAGTACTTC. The chain couples TRBV5-1 to TRBJ2-7; a possible D gene is TRBD1 (5 bases). V dropped 4 bases and J dropped 2 bases, with 13 bases sitting between them. The CDR3 is 14 amino acids. The germline V gene has CDR1 SGHRS and CDR2 YFSETQ.

J is TRBJ2-1 and V is TRBV20-1, with D maybe TRBD2 (6 bases). In germline, CDR1 is DFQATT, CDR2 SNEGSKA (reference sequence). The CDR3 runs 15 residues. The V and J ends lost 5 bases and 10 bases respectively, with 24 bases between them. This CDR3 reads CSARIGRGALGEQFF. CDR3 DNA: TGCAGTGCTCGTATCGGGCGGGGCGCCCTCGGGGAGCAGTTCTTC.

This clonotype showed up just a few times. This sequence joins TRBV20-1 and TRBJ2-3; TRBD2 agrees at 13 bases. The CDR3 is 18 residues long. The V gene end was trimmed by 6 bases and the J gene end by 6 bases; junction bases not matched to a gene: 18. Germline loops: CDR1 DFQATT, CDR2 SNEGSKA (reference sequence). This chain's CDR3 is CSAVVPPRTSGRSDTQYF. As DNA, the CDR3 is TGCAGTGCCGTCGTACCACCCCGGACTAGCGGGAGAAGTGATACGCAGTATTTT.

The chain is built from TRBV7-2 and TRBJ1-2; the D gene is possibly TRBD1 (6 bases). This CDR3 comprises 18 residues. Germline-derived CDR1 and CDR2 are SGHTA and FQGNSA. V dropped 1 base and J dropped 5 bases, with 23 bases sitting between them. CDR3 DNA: TGTGCCAGCAGCTTAGTGTTGGGGGCAGAAAGGAGTAATTATGGCTACACCTTC. This translates into CASSLVLGAERSNYGYTF.